A selection of T cell receptor beta chains follows, all from one sample in a study of shared clonotypes between healthy human individuals. Sequencing used immunoSEQ multiplex PCR; TCRdb keeps in-frame clones, though not all of them. The sample holds 100,000 or so clones; approximately 70% are singletons and the top ten take over 20%. Sequenced sample: memory CD8+ T cells sorted from blood. These TCRs come from a woman in her twenties or thirties in good health. Each CDR3 is given with its conserved first and last residue.

CDR3aa | v_gene | len
CASSEILREQFF | TRBV2 | 12
CASSLGQYEQYF | TRBV7-9 | 12
CASSFDRPYEQYF | TRBV5-4 | 13
CASSTRTSGLYNEQFF | TRBV6-6 | 16
CAWSQTSGSGETQYF | TRBV30 | 15
CASSQLPREKGGELFF | TRBV4-1 | 16
CASSMGQGDLETQYF | TRBV19 | 15
CASSFPGSGNTIYF | TRBV7-9 | 14
CASSPQSSTNEQFF | TRBV18 | 14
CASSLDGQGASNYGYTF | TRBV5-1 | 17
CASSEVQSNQPQHF | TRBV25-1 | 14
CASSPGLAAYEQYF | TRBV4-2 | 14
CASSLGAGGADEQFF | TRBV7-9 | 15
CASSIAGSGYEQYF | TRBV19 | 14
CASSCKIRGRTSNQPQHF | TRBV28 | 18
CATSRARRGDEKLFF | TRBV15 | 15
CASSLAQGVSVNTEAFF | TRBV5-4 | 17
CASSFLNLAGGEQYF | TRBV7-2 | 15
CASSLWTGSSYEQYF | TRBV4-1 | 15
CASSLESADTQYF | TRBV7-9 | 13
CASSHRRPGANVLTF | TRBV5-6 | 15
CASSPAPERAGANVLTF | TRBV7-8 | 17
CASSLGTSGTGYEQYF | TRBV5-1 | 16
CASSSTGWAGRGDEQFF | TRBV9 | 17
CASSLGGSTYNEQFF | TRBV28 | 15
CASSLEPGLNQPQHF | TRBV7-6 | 15
CSVKKGAGEYEQYF | TRBV29-1 | 14
CASSLNPPGELNYGYTF | TRBV7-9 | 17
CASSGAMQQTYEQYF | TRBV18 | 15
CASVNVGGLDTGELFF | TRBV5-1 | 16
CASSLGQGGREDEKLFF | TRBV5-4 | 17
CASSSDPNTEAFF | TRBV6-6 | 13
CASSTGPKRERTGELFF | TRBV13 | 17
CASTTGTSGLYEQYF | TRBV28 | 15
CASSVGREAFF | TRBV19 | 11
CASSRGREKLFF | TRBV11-2 | 12
CATSMNTEAFF | TRBV10-3 | 11
CASSRSGNQPQHF | TRBV6-5 | 13